The present T cell receptor beta chain was sequenced within a study of T-cell reconstitution after alpha-beta-depleted transplantation in children. The study, taken as a whole, reports: Several hundred graft clones that had expanded were reportedly the source of alpha-beta T cells about two months after transplant. T-cell counts and diversity at one year following transplant were attributed mainly to newly produced T cells. High day-60 TCRbeta diversity in some patients came from surviving recipient T cells and thymic progenitors.

Preparation of the TCRbeta library involved a method that used unique molecular identifiers. TCRdb redid the calling of the PCR reads with MiXCR, one entry per CDR3 protein. The table shows approximately 230,000 distinct CDR3 sequences, with about 25% occurring only once. Germline CDR1 reads SQVTM; CDR2 reads ANQGSEA. The CDR3 totals 12 residues. Trimming left V 3 bases short and J 4 bases short, with 9 bases between. Concerning this clonotype itself: Its target is unknown.

The origin of this receptor is a girl aged 2 to 9 with Fanconi anemia, due to receive a stem cell transplant. The starting material was PBMCs, obtained before TCRalphabeta/CD19-depleted stem cell transplant. J is TRBJ1-2 and V is TRBV29-1; no clear D. CDR3 sequence: CSVEDASYGYTF. CDR3 bases: TGCAGCGTTGAGGATGCCAGCTATGGCTACACCTTC.